Following are 28 T cell receptor beta chains from one sample sequenced in a study of cytomegalovirus exposure and HLA in healthy donors (dated by TCRdb to between 2016 and 2019). The method behind the library was the immunoSEQ multiplex PCR assay. The multiplex PCR relied on a mix of 60 forward primers for TCR Vbeta segments and 13 reverse primers for TCR Jbeta segments. TCRdb mirrors the immuneACCESS table, restricted to in-frame sequences. Some clones are absent from its copies; in checked studies, under half trace to an unresolved V gene, and the reason for the others is unknown. This sample is represented by fewer than 120,000 clones; 60% to 85% of them were singletons. 1.3% of the sample is in the top ten clones. The specimen was PBMCs. Receptors originate from a woman between 25 and 40 years old in good health and CMV-seronegative.

There are a few counts of this clone. The chain couples TRBV29-1 to TRBJ2-7; maybe TRBD2 (5 bases). Per germline, CDR1 SQVTM and CDR2 ANQGSEA. Between the trimmed V and J ends, which lost 1 base and 4 bases, there was a span of 17 bases. CDR3 length: 15 amino acids. The CDR3: CSVEGVRAGGYEQYF. The CDR3 DNA reads TGCAGCGTTGAAGGGGTGAGAGCCGGAGGATACGAGCAGTACTTC.

The chain uses TRBV7-9 and TRBJ1-4, with D possibly being TRBD1 (6 bases). CDR3 length: 17 amino acids. V was clipped by 5 bases and J by 0 bases, with 16 bases between them. The germline CDR1 and CDR2 sequences are SEHNR and FQNEAQ (reference sequence). The CDR3 sequence is CASSIRTGITTNEKLFF. The CDR3 DNA is TGTGCCAGCAGCATCCGAACAGGGATTACAACTAATGAAAAACTGTTTTTT.

This clone was found many times. The rearrangement joins TRBV4-1 to TRBJ2-7, with D uncertain. Between the trimmed V and J ends, which lost 6 bases and 0 bases, there was a span of 6 bases. The CDR3 sequence is 12 residues long. CDR1 and CDR2 (germline): MGHRA, YSYEKL. The CDR3: CASRASSYEQYF. The CDR3 nucleotides are TGCGCCAGCAGGGCTAGCTCCTACGAGCAGTACTTC.

This clone was picked up a small number of times. The V gene is TRBV7-9, the J gene TRBJ2-3; the match to TRBD2 covers 9 bases. J gave up 6 bases and V 1 base, and 8 bases lay outside the gene matches. The germline V gene encodes CDR1 SEHNR and CDR2 FQNEAQ (reference sequence). The CDR3 runs 16 residues. CDR3 protein: CASSLVIAGAGDTQYF. The DNA of the CDR3 is TGTGCCAGCAGCTTAGTCATAGCGGGGGCCGGGGATACGCAGTATTTT.

The chain combines TRBV7-9 with TRBJ2-7; D perhaps matches TRBD2 (6 bases). With 5 bases removed from V and 3 bases from J, the gap between germline ends came to 17 bases. The CDR3 loop spans 15 amino acids. CDR1 is SEHNR, CDR2 FQNEAQ, per germline (reference sequence). The CDR3 protein is CASSHRGRRDYEQYF. In nucleotides, the CDR3 is TGTGCCAGCAGCCACCGGGGGAGAAGAGACTACGAGCAGTACTTC.

This clone was observed once. The chain is built from TRBV30 and TRBJ1-2; the D gene is possibly TRBD1 (5 bases). The CDR3 is made up of 15 amino acids. Germline V CDR1 and CDR2: GTSNPN, SVGIG (reference sequence). V lost 0 bases to trimming and J lost 8 bases, with 19 bases between them. The CDR3: CAWSVLRSAGQGYTF. The CDR3 DNA follows: TGTGCCTGGAGTGTATTAAGGTCCGCAGGGCAAGGCTACACCTTC.

The rearrangement joins TRBV10-3 to TRBJ2-3, with TRBD2 matching 12 bases. Germline CDR1 ENHRY, CDR2 SYGVKD. The CDR3 covers 16 residues. Trimming at V came to 3 bases and at J to 5 bases, leaving 6 bases not matched to a gene. In DNA form, the CDR3 reads TGTGCCATCAGTGACTCTAGCGGGAGGGCGGGAGATACGCAGTATTTT. As protein: CAISDSSGRAGDTQYF.

This clone has more than one count but fewer than ten. This rearrangement joins TRBV5-6 to TRBJ1-1, with a tentative D call TRBD1 (5 bases). The V end was cut by 4 bases, the J end by 8 bases, with 12 bases between. This CDR3 spans 12 amino acids. Per the germline V gene, CDR1 is SGHDT and CDR2 is YYEEEE. In DNA, the CDR3 is TGTGCCAGCAGCGGGGGGATGGTAGAAGCTTTCTTT. Protein product: CASSGGMVEAFF. Full variable domain (missing parts from reference TRBV5-6 and TRBJ1-1): DAGVTQSPTHLIKTRGQQVTLRCSPKSGHDTVSWYQQALGQGPQFIFQYYEEEERQRGNFPDRFSGHQFPNYSSELNVNALLLGDSALYLCASSGGMVEAFFGQGTRLTVV.

The DNA of the CDR3 is TGTGCCAGCGGAACGGACAGGGTTATACAAGAGACCCAGTACTTC. This gives the protein CASGTDRVIQETQYF. The V gene is TRBV6-1, the J gene TRBJ2-5, with 8 bases fitting TRBD1. J gave up 2 bases and V 8 bases, and 10 bases lay outside the gene matches. The CDR3 covers 15 residues. The germline gives CDR1 MNHNS, CDR2 SASEGT.

The chain joins TRBV5-1 to TRBJ2-7, with D maybe TRBD1 (5 bases). The CDR3 is 15 residues long. V was trimmed by 1 base and J by 2 bases, leaving 13 bases between them. Germline V gene lookup returns CDR1 SGHRS and CDR2 YFSETQ. The CDR3 spells CASSLSGHGAYEQYF. The CDR3 DNA follows: TGCGCCAGCAGCTTGTCCGGACACGGAGCCTACGAGCAGTACTTC.

This clone was observed a single time. This sequence joins TRBV4-1 and TRBJ1-5, with no clear D. The germline gives CDR1 MGHRA, CDR2 YSYEKL. The V and J ends lost 1 base and 2 bases respectively, with 9 bases between them. The CDR3 is made up of 15 amino acids. The CDR3 nucleotides read TGCGCCAGCAGCCAAGCCGGTGTGGGCAATCAGCCCCAGCATTTT. Translating it yields CASSQAGVGNQPQHF.

The chain is built from TRBV6-1 and TRBJ1-1, with 7 bases matching TRBD1. The germline V gene has CDR1 MNHNS and CDR2 SASEGT. The ends lost 2 bases at V and 0 bases at J; junction bases unmatched: 0. CDR3 length: 14 residues. The CDR3 DNA sequence: TGTGCCAGCAGTGAAACAGGGGTGAACACTGAAGCTTTCTTT. Translation gives CASSETGVNTEAFF.

This clone was detected once. At one end the junction does not follow the germline gene, possibly because of a read error. This chain connects TRBV28 to TRBJ2-3; 13 bases agree with TRBD2. Germline loops: CDR1 MDHEN, CDR2 SYDVKM. This CDR3 has 13 amino acids. CDR3 DNA: TGTGCCAGCAGTTTTCGAAGGACTAGCGGGAGCGTGTTT. Its protein is CASSFRRTSGSVF. Together with reference TRBV28 and TRBJ2-3, the CDR3 gives the full variable domain: DVKVTQSSRYLVKRTGEKVFLECVQDMDHENMFWYRQDPGLGLRLIYFSYDVKMKEKGDIPEGYSVSREKKERFSLILESASTNQTSMYLCASSFRRTSGSVFGPGTRLTVL.

The chain links TRBV28 to TRBJ1-1; 8 nucleotides align to TRBD1. CDR1 and CDR2 (germline): MDHEN, SYDVKM. J was trimmed by 5 bases and V by 4 bases; bases with no gene match: 12. The CDR3 runs to 16 residues. CDR3: CASSSGGASLGTEAFF. The CDR3 nucleotides are TGTGCCAGCAGTTCAGGGGGCGCCTCCTTGGGTACTGAAGCTTTCTTT.

The genes are TRBV7-2 and TRBJ2-2; 8 positions agree with TRBD2. Losses at the gene ends were 1 base for V and 1 base for J; bases not matched to a gene: 2. The germline CDR1 and CDR2 sequences are SGHTA and FQGNSA. This CDR3 is 16 amino acids long. Here the CDR3 reads CASSLGLARNTGELFF. In DNA, the CDR3 is TGTGCCAGCAGCTTAGGACTAGCGAGGAACACCGGGGAGCTGTTTTTT.

The CDR3 here is CASSLGGGEAKNIQYF. The CDR3 DNA sequence: TGTGCCAGCAGCCTTGGGGGGGGCGAAGCCAAAAACATTCAGTACTTC. The V and J genes are TRBV7-9 and TRBJ2-4; tentative D call: TRBD2 (7 bases). Trimming left V 5 bases short and J 0 bases short, with 14 bases between. The CDR3 is 16 residues long. CDR1 SEHNR and CDR2 FQNEAQ come from the germline V gene (reference sequence).

V is TRBV5-6 and J is TRBJ1-2; no reliable D call. The germline V and J ends were trimmed by 2 bases and 0 bases, with 5 bases remaining between them. From germline, CDR1 is SGHDT and CDR2 YYEEEE. The length of the CDR3 is 13 residues. The CDR3, as DNA: TGTGCCAGCAGCTTCTCTTCTAACTATGGCTACACCTTC. This codes for CASSFSSNYGYTF.

A few counts support this clone. The CDR3 reads CASGSGSTDTQYF. The CDR3 nucleotides are TGTGCCAGCGGCAGCGGGAGCACAGATACGCAGTATTTT. The chain couples TRBV6-5 to TRBJ2-3; D may be TRBD2 (6 bases). CDR3 length: 13 residues. V lost 8 bases, J lost 0 bases, and 9 bases lay in between. Germline CDR1 is MNHEY and CDR2 is SVGAGI.

The chain is built from TRBV6-4 and TRBJ2-3; D may be TRBD2 (5 bases). Deletions cut 2 bases from V and 1 base from J, with 22 bases between. The length of the CDR3 is 19 residues. Germline CDR1 reads MRHNA; CDR2 reads SNTAGT. As DNA, the CDR3 is TGTGCCAGCAGTGACCGGGCGGGCATCTGCCTGGGATGCACAGATACGCAGTATTTT. This gives the protein CASSDRAGICLGCTDTQYF.

This clone has a single count. The chain combines TRBV7-8 with TRBJ2-3; 8 bases are shared with TRBD2. Germline V gives CDR1 SGHVS, CDR2 FQNEAQ. The CDR3 is made up of 15 amino acids. The J segment lost 6 bases and the V segment lost 4 bases, leaving 9 bases of the junction unmatched. The CDR3 loop is CASSSGAGGLDTQYF. The CDR3 DNA follows: TGTGCCAGCAGCTCAGGGGCGGGGGGATTGGATACGCAGTATTTT.

This clone showed up just once. CDR3 loop: CASSKGQGGNQPQHF. For the CDR3, the DNA is TGTGCCAGCAGTAAGGGACAGGGTGGCAATCAGCCCCAGCATTTT. The gene calls are TRBV6-5 and TRBJ1-5; 9 bases agree with TRBD1. CDR1 is MNHEY and CDR2 is SVGAGI in the germline V gene. The J segment lost 2 bases and the V segment lost 5 bases, leaving 4 bases of the junction unmatched. There are 15 residues in the CDR3.

The chain links TRBV5-6 to TRBJ1-4; D remains ambiguous. The CDR3 is 14 amino acids. V was trimmed by 2 bases and J by 1 base, leaving 6 bases between them. The V gene's germline CDR1 is SGHDT and CDR2 YYEEEE. CDR3 nucleotide sequence: TGTGCCAGCAGCTTCGCAGGAACTAATGAAAAACTGTTTTTT. Residues: CASSFAGTNEKLFF. The full variable domain, rest sourced from reference TRBV5-6 and TRBJ1-4, is DAGVTQSPTHLIKTRGQQVTLRCSPKSGHDTVSWYQQALGQGPQFIFQYYEEEERQRGNFPDRFSGHQFPNYSSELNVNALLLGDSALYLCASSFAGTNEKLFFGSGTQLSVL.

This clone was recorded only once. The rearrangement joins TRBV4-3 to TRBJ1-2; D is unclear. The germline V gene has CDR1 LGHNA and CDR2 YSLEER. CDR3 length equals 17 residues. Trimming took off 1 base at V and 0 bases at J, with 15 bases between the two ends. In nucleotides, the CDR3 is TGCGCCAGCAGCCAAGTTGTGGAAAACACAGCTAACTATGGCTACACCTTC. Amino acid sequence: CASSQVVENTANYGYTF.

The chain has TRBV6-1 and TRBJ2-5; D is unclear. Trimming left V 4 bases short and J 1 base short, with 7 bases between. Germline assignment: CDR1 MNHNS and CDR2 SASEGT. This CDR3 is built from 13 residues. CDR3 region: CASSGHPQETQYF. DNA for the CDR3: TGTGCCAGCAGTGGACACCCCCAAGAGACCCAGTACTTC.

The chain employs TRBV20-1 and TRBJ2-1; 7 nucleotides agree with TRBD1. CDR3 length: 11 residues. The germline gives CDR1 DFQATT, CDR2 SNEGSKA (reference sequence). The CDR3 loop is CTRGRGNEQFF. CDR3 nucleotides: TGCACTAGGGGGCGTGGCAATGAGCAGTTCTTC.

The chain uses TRBV28 and TRBJ1-2; D is unclear. Trimming left V 3 bases short and J 3 bases short, with 14 bases between. Germline V gives CDR1 MDHEN, CDR2 SYDVKM. CDR3 size: 15 residues. The DNA of the CDR3 is TGTGCCAGCAGTTTCTCACAGTTCGGGGACTATGGCTACACCTTC. Its translation is CASSFSQFGDYGYTF.

The chain is built from TRBV4-1 and TRBJ2-5, with a weak D call TRBD2 (6 bases). V gave up 1 base and J gave up 1 base, with 7 bases separating them. Germline V gives CDR1 MGHRA, CDR2 YSYEKL. This CDR3 spans 14 amino acids. DNA of the CDR3: TGCGCCAGCAGCCAAGGGGACTTCCAAGAGACCCAGTACTTC. This encodes CASSQGDFQETQYF.

This chain connects TRBV5-6 to TRBJ1-3; 8 positions agree with TRBD1. This CDR3 is 15 amino acids long. Germline assignment: CDR1 SGHDT and CDR2 YYEEEE. The V segment lost 0 bases and the J segment 4 bases; nucleotides outside the gene matches: 3. The CDR3: CASSLGQGPGNTIYF. Here the CDR3 DNA reads TGTGCCAGCAGCTTGGGACAGGGGCCGGGAAACACCATATATTTT.